The T cell receptor beta chain described here comes from a study of blood T cell repertoires in COVID-19 (dated by TCRdb to about 2020). For the study in its entirety: ImmuneRACE Cohort 3 recovered participants were defined by two consecutive negative NP/OP PCR tests, healthcare professional clearance, or symptom resolution. The repertoires were released in a freely available public database intended as a resource for research on the immune response to SARS-CoV-2. HLA class I and class II types, where available, came from metadata supplied by the sample provider rather than from assay-based typing. The prospective study material was composed of cDNA or gDNA derived from T cells, B-cell-depleted T cells, or PBMCs. Nearly every sample came with metadata listing a de-identified subject ID, COVID-19 status, age in years and sex. The samples were drawn from the first 160 participants of the ongoing ImmuneRACE study and from 1,200 or so subjects provided by 6 global collaborators. The dataset comprised deeply sampled blood TCRbeta repertoires from subjects exposed to, actively infected with, or recovered from COVID-19. The collaborator samples originated in the United States, Italy and Spain and spanned the acute and convalescent phases of COVID-19.

The full study reports these points: How much clinical and demographic metadata was included differed by source and by participant, and the metadata was provided uncurated.

Of note for this clone: What this receptor recognizes is not known. Base qualities are not provided; no much larger clone lies one nucleotide away.

V is pruned by 6 bases and J by 2 bases, leaving 10 bases of the junction without a gene match. The CDR3 goes from the cysteine to the phenylalanine over 15 residues. Of the read, only the CDR3 DNA is kept; its 45 bases are in frame from base 1. The germline V gene (reference sequence) gives CDR1 as MNHEY and CDR2 as SMNVEV. Participants in the prospective study were enrolled through a virtual design, were aged about 18 to 90 years, and lived in about two dozen United States geographic areas. To assign participants to cohorts, the prospective study relied on clinical history that participants themselves reported in a screening survey and a study questionnaire. In the prospective study, whole blood, serum and a nasopharyngeal or oropharyngeal swab were collected from each participant by mobile phlebotomists. Participants in the prospective study had the option to provide additional blood draws and questionnaires over an approximately 2-month period. Blood samples from the prospective study were shipped frozen or at room temperature prior to DNA extraction.

The immunoSEQ Assay, a bias-controlled multiplex PCR, was used to amplify TCRbeta CDR3 regions from genomic DNA. Per the authors' processing: The number of nucleated cells in each sample was estimated by amplification of reference gene primers within the assay. To quantify the absolute abundance of each unique TCRbeta CDR3 rearrangement, sequence reads were collapsed and filtered. For each sample, productive Simpson clonality was calculated as the square root of Simpson's diversity index over productive rearrangements. Not all clones reach the TCRdb copy of this immuneACCESS table, which keeps in-frame sequences only. Checked studies attribute under half of the gap to unresolved V genes and leave the rest unexplained. For V, J and clone size, that table is used; D and trimming come from the DNA. Counted in this sample were a few hundred thousand clones; about 89% of them appeared once. Of the sample, roughly 2% is held by the ten largest clones.

The V gene is TRBV27 and the J gene is TRBJ2-7; TRBD2 fits 7 bases in the junction. This TCR was recovered from a middle-aged man in a cohort exposed to, infected with or recovered from COVID-19 (not recorded which). Sequencing was performed on PBMCs or T cells enriched from blood (not recorded which). The nucleotides are TGTGCCAGCAGAAAACCAGGGACTAACCCCTACGAGCAGTACTTC. The encoded protein is CASRKPGTNPYEQYF.